The present T cell receptor beta chain was sequenced within a study of CD8+CD57+ T cells in acquired aplastic anemia. Study details: Sorting CD4+ and CD8+ cells gave DNA averaging approximately 3 ug.

Genomic DNA templated the TCR beta VDJ and CDR3 profiling. TCRdb analysed the reads with MiXCR anew, one entry per CDR3 protein. The sample lists under 250,000 distinct CDR3 sequences, around 45% seen once, with 7% to 10% in the top ten. This clonotype appeared a single time. The CDR3 contains 15 residues. Deletions cut 4 bases from V and 8 bases from J, with 20 bases between. CDR1 LNHNV and CDR2 YYDKDF come from the germline V gene (reference sequence). Sequenced patients had shown CD8+CD57+ cell expansion by flow cytometry. Severe acquired aplastic anemia was the diagnosis recorded for all patients. Patients had not yet gotten any therapy when their blood was taken for sampling.

The sample taken for sequencing was sorted CD4+, CD8+, or CD8+CD57+ T cells (not recorded which) from PBMCs. The TCR originated in a human donor with aplastic anemia. The chain is built from TRBV15 and TRBJ1-2; the D gene is possibly TRBD1 (6 bases). CDR3 residues: CATSNHTNRGHGYTF. The DNA for the CDR3 is TGTGCCACCAGCAATCATACGAACCGGGGGCACGGCTACACCTTC.